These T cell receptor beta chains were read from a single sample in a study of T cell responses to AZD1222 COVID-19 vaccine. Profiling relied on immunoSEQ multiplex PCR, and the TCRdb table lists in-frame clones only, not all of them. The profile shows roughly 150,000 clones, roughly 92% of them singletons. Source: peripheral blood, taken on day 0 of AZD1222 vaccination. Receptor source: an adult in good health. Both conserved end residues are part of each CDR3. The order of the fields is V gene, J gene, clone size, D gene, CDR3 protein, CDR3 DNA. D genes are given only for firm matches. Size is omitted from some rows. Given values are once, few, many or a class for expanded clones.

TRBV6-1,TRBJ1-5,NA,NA,CASSEGDFRNQPQHF,TGTGCCAGCAGTGAAGGGGACTTCCGCAATCAGCCCCAGCATTTT
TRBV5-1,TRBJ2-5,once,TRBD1,CASADRVSETQYF,TGCGCCAGCGCGGACAGGGTGTCGGAGACCCAGTACTTC
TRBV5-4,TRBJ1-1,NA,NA,CASSLQASSNTEAFF,TGTGCCAGCAGCTTGCAGGCCAGCTCTAACACTGAAGCTTTCTTT
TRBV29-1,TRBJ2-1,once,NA,CSVDNRGANEQFF,TGCAGCGTTGATAATCGCGGAGCCAATGAGCAGTTCTTC
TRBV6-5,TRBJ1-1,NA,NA,CASSYSKGEAFF,TGTGCCAGCAGTTACTCGAAGGGAGAAGCTTTCTTT
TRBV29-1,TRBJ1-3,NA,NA,CSVETAGTIYF,TGCAGCGTTGAAACAGCGGGCACCATATATTTT
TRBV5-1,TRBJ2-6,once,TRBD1,CASSLYPTGGVASGANVLTF,TGCGCCAGCAGCTTGTACCCGACAGGGGGAGTAGCTTCTGGGGCCAACGTCCTGACTTTC
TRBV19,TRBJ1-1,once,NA,CASSSQEGVNTEAFF,TGTGCCAGTAGTTCCCAGGAGGGGGTGAACACTGAAGCTTTCTTT
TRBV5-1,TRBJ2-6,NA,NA,CASSVGSGANVLTF,TGCGCCAGCAGCGTTGGCTCTGGGGCCAACGTCCTGACTTTC
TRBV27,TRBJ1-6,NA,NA,CASSFLHDPRSPLHF,TGTGCCAGCAGTTTCCTACACGACCCCAGGTCACCCCTCCACTTT
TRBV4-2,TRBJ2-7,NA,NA,CASSQAFTRGPYEQYF,TGTGCCAGCAGCCAAGCCTTTACGCGAGGGCCCTACGAGCAGTACTTC
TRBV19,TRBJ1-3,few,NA,CASTKGGSGNTIYF,TGTGCCAGTACTAAAGGGGGCTCTGGAAACACCATATATTTT
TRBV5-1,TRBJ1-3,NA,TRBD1,CASSSGRDSSGNTIYF,TGCGCCAGCAGCTCAGGCCGGGACAGCTCTGGAAACACCATATATTTT
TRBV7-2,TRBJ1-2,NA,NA,CASSLAGNYGYTF,TGTGCCAGCAGCTTAGCAGGGAACTATGGCTACACCTTC
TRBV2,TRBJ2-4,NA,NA,CASSEQGAKNIQYF,TGTGCCAGCAGTGAGCAGGGGGCCAAAAACATTCAGTACTTC
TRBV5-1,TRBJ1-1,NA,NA,CASSLMGDNTEAFF,TGCGCCAGCAGCTTGATGGGCGATAACACTGAAGCTTTCTTT
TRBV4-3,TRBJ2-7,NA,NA,CASSQDPLGAGSYEQYF,TGCGCCAGCAGCCAAGATCCCTTGGGCGCCGGCAGCTACGAGCAGTACTTC
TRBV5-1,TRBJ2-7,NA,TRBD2,CASSLGASGRLGEQYF,TGCGCCAGCAGCTTGGGAGCTAGCGGGAGGTTGGGCGAGCAGTACTTC
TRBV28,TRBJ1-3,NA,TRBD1,CASSLPSTGTSGNTIYF,TGTGCCAGCAGTTTACCCTCGACAGGGACCTCTGGAAACACCATATATTTT
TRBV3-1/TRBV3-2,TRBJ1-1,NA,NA,CASSLRMTEAFF,TGTGCCAGCAGCCTCCGGATGACTGAAGCTTTCTTT
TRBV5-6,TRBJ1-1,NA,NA,CASRPLGERVMNTEAFF,TGTGCCAGCAGACCTCTGGGGGAGCGGGTTATGAACACTGAAGCTTTCTTT
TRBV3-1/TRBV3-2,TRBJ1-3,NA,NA,CASSQVRSGNTIYF,TGTGCCAGCAGCCAAGTGCGCTCTGGAAACACCATATATTTT
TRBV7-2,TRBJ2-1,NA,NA,CASSQYGTSGEQFF,TGTGCCAGCAGCCAATACGGGACCTCGGGTGAGCAGTTCTTC
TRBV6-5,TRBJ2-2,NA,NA,CASRGAANTGELFF,TGTGCCAGCAGGGGGGCGGCGAACACCGGGGAGCTGTTTTTT
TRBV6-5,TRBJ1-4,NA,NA,CASIRDLTKKLFF,TGTGCCAGCATCCGGGACCTAACCAAAAAACTGTTTTTT
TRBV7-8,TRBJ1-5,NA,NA,CASSLGRTSNQPQHF,TGTGCCAGCAGCTTAGGTCGGACTAGCAATCAGCCCCAGCATTTT
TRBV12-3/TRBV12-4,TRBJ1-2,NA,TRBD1,CASSPTDRGGYTF,TGTGCCAGCAGTCCTACGGACAGGGGTGGCTACACCTTC
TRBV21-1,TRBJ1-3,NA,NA,CASSKGGFMISGNTIYF,TGTGCCAGCAGCAAAGGGGGGTTTATGATCTCTGGAAACACCATATATTTT
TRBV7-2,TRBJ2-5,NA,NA,CASSLKGGRETQYF,TGTGCCAGCAGCTTAAAGGGGGGACGGGAGACCCAGTACTTC
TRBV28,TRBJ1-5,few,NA,CASSVIYQPQHF,TGTGCCAGCAGTGTCATATATCAGCCCCAGCATTTT
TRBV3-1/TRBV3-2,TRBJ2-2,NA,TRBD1,CASSQFTGAGELFF,TGTGCCAGCAGCCAATTTACAGGGGCCGGGGAGCTGTTTTTT
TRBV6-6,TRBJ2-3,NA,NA,CASSLSHEHTQYF,TGTGCCAGCAGCCTCTCACACGAACATACGCAGTATTTT
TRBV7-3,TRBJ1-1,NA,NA,CASSQRMNTEAFF,TGTGCCAGCAGCCAGAGAATGAACACTGAAGCTTTCTTT
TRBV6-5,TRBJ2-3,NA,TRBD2,CASSYAGADTQYF,TGTGCCAGCAGTTACGCGGGGGCAGATACGCAGTATTTT
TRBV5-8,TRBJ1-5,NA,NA,CASSSRGVGQPQHF,TGTGCCAGCAGCAGCCGGGGGGTGGGTCAGCCCCAGCATTTT
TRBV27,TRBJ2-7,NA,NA,CASSLNMAQTYEQYF,TGTGCCAGCAGTTTAAATATGGCGCAGACCTACGAGCAGTACTTC
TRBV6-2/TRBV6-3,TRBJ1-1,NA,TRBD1,CASSTTGTSEAFF,TGTGCCAGCAGCACGACAGGGACTTCTGAAGCTTTCTTT
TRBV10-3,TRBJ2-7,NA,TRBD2,CAIRRSTSGDSYEQYF,TGTGCCATCAGACGTTCGACTAGCGGGGACTCCTACGAGCAGTACTTC
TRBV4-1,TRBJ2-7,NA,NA,CASRADRSSYEQYF,TGCGCCAGCCGGGCAGACAGGAGCTCCTACGAGCAGTACTTC
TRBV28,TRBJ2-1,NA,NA,CASTSGGPETYNEQFF,TGTGCCAGCACCTCAGGAGGGCCTGAGACCTACAATGAGCAGTTCTTC
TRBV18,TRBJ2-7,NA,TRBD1,CASSLDRVSGEQYF,TGTGCCAGCTCACTGGACAGGGTATCGGGTGAGCAGTACTTC
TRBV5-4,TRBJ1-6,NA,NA,CASRAGGRSPLHF,TGTGCCAGCAGGGCCGGGGGGAGGTCACCCCTCCACTTT
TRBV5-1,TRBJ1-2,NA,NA,CASSPTPPLYGYTF,TGCGCCAGCAGCCCCACGCCCCCGCTCTATGGCTACACCTTC
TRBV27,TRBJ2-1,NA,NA,CASSSALLSAGSYNEQFF,TGTGCCAGCAGTTCTGCCCTTTTGAGCGCTGGCTCCTACAATGAGCAGTTCTTC
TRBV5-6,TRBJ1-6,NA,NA,CASSFPMGNSPLHF,TGTGCCAGCAGCTTTCCGATGGGGAATTCACCCCTCCACTTT
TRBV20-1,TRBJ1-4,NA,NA,CGLTSREKLFF,TGCGGACTAACCAGTCGAGAAAAACTGTTTTTT
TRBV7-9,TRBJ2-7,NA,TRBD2,CASSPGGASSYEQYF,TGTGCCAGCAGCCCGGGAGGAGCGAGCTCCTACGAGCAGTACTTC
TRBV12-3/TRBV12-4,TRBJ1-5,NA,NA,CASSTGNQPQHF,TGTGCCAGCAGTACAGGGAATCAGCCCCAGCATTTT
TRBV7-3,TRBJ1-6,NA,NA,CASSAEGYNSPLHF,TGTGCCAGCAGCGCCGAAGGGTATAATTCACCCCTCCACTTT
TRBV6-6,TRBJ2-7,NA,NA,CASSYSSMGGEQYF,TGTGCCAGCAGTTACTCGTCTATGGGGGGCGAGCAGTACTTC
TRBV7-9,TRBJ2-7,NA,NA,CASSSSRDRSYEQYF,TGTGCCAGCAGCTCCTCTCGCGACAGGTCCTACGAGCAGTACTTC
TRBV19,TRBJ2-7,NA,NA,CASSILDSRSYEQYF,TGTGCCAGTAGTATACTAGACAGTCGCTCCTACGAGCAGTACTTC
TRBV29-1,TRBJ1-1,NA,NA,CSVVTGAGAEAFF,TGCAGCGTTGTTACGGGGGCGGGGGCTGAAGCTTTCTTT
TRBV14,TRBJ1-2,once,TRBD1,CASSLSGTGNYGYTF,TGTGCCAGCAGCCTCTCCGGGACAGGGAACTATGGCTACACCTTC
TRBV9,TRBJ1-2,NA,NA,CASSVSDLRANYGYTF,TGTGCCAGCAGCGTATCTGACCTGAGAGCTAACTATGGCTACACCTTC
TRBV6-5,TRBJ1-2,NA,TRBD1,CASSLAQGAVYGYTF,TGTGCCAGCAGTTTAGCCCAGGGGGCGGTCTATGGCTACACCTTC